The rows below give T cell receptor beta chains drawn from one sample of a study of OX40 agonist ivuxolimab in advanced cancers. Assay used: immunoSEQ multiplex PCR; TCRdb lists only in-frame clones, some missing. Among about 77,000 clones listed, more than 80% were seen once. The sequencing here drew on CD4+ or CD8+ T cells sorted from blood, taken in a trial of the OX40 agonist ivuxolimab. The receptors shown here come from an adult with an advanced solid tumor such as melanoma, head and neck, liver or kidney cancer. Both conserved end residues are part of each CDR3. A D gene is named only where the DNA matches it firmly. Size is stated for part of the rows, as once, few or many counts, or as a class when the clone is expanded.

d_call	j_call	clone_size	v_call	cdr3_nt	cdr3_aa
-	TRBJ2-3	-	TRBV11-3	TGTGCCAGCAGCTTCGTCCGGGTTACCACAGATACGCAGTATTTT	CASSFVRVTTDTQYF
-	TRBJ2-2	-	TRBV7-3	TGTGCCAGCAGTCATAGTACTGCAACCGGGGAGCTGTTTTTT	CASSHSTATGELFF
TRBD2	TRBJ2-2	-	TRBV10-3	TGTGCCATCTTATCGGGACTAGCGGGAGTAACAACCGGGGAGCTGTTTTTT	CAILSGLAGVTTGELFF
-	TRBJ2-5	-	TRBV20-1	TGCAGTGCCGCCAAAGAGACCCAGTACTTC	CSAAKETQYF
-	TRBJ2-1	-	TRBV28	TGTGCCATTCAGGGAATTTCCTCCTACAATGAGCAGTTCTTC	CAIQGISSYNEQFF
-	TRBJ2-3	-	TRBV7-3	TGTGCCAGCAGCTTCAACCCCGGGAGCACAGATACGCAGTATTTT	CASSFNPGSTDTQYF
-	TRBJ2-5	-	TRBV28	TGTGCCAGCAGTCACCCGGGACGGAAGCAAGAGACCCAGTACTTC	CASSHPGRKQETQYF
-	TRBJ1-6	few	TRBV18	TGTGCCAGCTCAACATCAGGGGAATCACCCCTCCACTTT	CASSTSGESPLHF
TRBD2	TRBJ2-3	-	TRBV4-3	TGCGCCAGCAGCCAAGACGGTCGGGCTAGCGGGACCTGGGCAGATACGCAGTATTTT	CASSQDGRASGTWADTQYF
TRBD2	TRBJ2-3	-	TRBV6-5	TGTGCCAGCAGTTACCAGGGACTAGCCAACACAGATACGCAGTATTTT	CASSYQGLANTDTQYF
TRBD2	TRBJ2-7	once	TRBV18	TGTGCCAGCTCACCACAGGCGGGAGGCCCCTACGAGCAGTACTTC	CASSPQAGGPYEQYF
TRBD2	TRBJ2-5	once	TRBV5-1	TGCGCCAGCCGACGACTAGCGGGAGGGCAAGAGACCCAGTACTTC	CASRRLAGGQETQYF
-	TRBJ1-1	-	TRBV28	TGTGCCAGCAGTTTATCAGGACATATGAACACTGAAGCTTTCTTT	CASSLSGHMNTEAFF
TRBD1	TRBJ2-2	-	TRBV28	TGTGCCAGCAGGCACTACAGGGGGATGACCGGGGAGCTGTTTTTT	CASRHYRGMTGELFF
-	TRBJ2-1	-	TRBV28	TGTGCCAGCAGTTTAGCGGTAGAATACAATGAGCAGTTCTTC	CASSLAVEYNEQFF
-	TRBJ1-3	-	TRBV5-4	TGTGCCAGCAGCTTCGGGGGAACTGGAAACACCATATATTTT	CASSFGGTGNTIYF
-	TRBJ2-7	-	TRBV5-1	TGCGCCAGCAGCTTGGAGGGGTCCCCCTACGAGCAGTACTTC	CASSLEGSPYEQYF
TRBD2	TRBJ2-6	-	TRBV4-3	TGCGCCAGCAGCCAAGATCCGGGGGGAAAGGCTGGGGCCAACGTCCTGACTTTC	CASSQDPGGKAGANVLTF
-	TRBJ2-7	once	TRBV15	TGTGCCACCAGCAGAGATCGGATGAGCTCCTACGAGCAGTACTTC	CATSRDRMSSYEQYF
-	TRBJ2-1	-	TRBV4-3	TGCGCCAGCAGCCAAGATGATGTGAGTGAGCAGTTCTTC	CASSQDDVSEQFF
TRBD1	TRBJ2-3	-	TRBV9	TGTGCCAGCAGCCCCCCGGGACAGGGGGTCTCATATACGCAGTATTTT	CASSPPGQGVSYTQYF
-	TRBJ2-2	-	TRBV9	TGTGCCAGCAGACGACAGATGAACACCGGGGAGCTGTTTTTT	CASRRQMNTGELFF
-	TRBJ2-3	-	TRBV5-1	TGCGCCAGCAAGAGCGGGCCTGCGGATACGCAGTATTTT	CASKSGPADTQYF
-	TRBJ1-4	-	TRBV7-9	TGTGCCAGCAGCCGATATGCAACTAATGAAAAACTGTTTTTT	CASSRYATNEKLFF
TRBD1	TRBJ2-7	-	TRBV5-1	TGCGCCAGCCGGTTTCGGACAGGGGGAGACGAGCAGTACTTC	CASRFRTGGDEQYF
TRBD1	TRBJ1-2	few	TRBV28	TGTGCCAGCATCTGGGGTGGTGGACAGGGAGCTAACTATGGCTACACCTTC	CASIWGGGQGANYGYTF
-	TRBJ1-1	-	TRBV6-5	TGTGCCAGCAGTTACTCCCCTCAGGCTGAAGCTTTCTTT	CASSYSPQAEAFF
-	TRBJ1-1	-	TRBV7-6	TGTGCCAGCAGCTTAGGGACCACATGGGGCCCCACTGAAGCTTTCTTT	CASSLGTTWGPTEAFF
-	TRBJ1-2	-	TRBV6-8	TGTGCCAGCAGTCCGACGGGATATGGCTACACCTTC	CASSPTGYGYTF
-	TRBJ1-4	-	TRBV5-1	TGCGCCAGCAGCTTGCCGGCGTCTAATGAAAAACTGTTTTTT	CASSLPASNEKLFF
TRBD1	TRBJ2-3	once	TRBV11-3	TGTGCCAGCAGCACAGGGGGTCAGCGGCAGCATACGCAGTATTTT	CASSTGGQRQHTQYF
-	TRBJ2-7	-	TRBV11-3	TGTGCCAGCAGCTTAGGCAGGGGCGAGCAGTACTTC	CASSLGRGEQYF
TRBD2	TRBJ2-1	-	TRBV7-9	TGTGCCAGCAGCGTTTGGGGACTAGCGGTTCGCAATGAGCAGTTCTTC	CASSVWGLAVRNEQFF
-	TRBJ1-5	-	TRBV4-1	TGCGCCAGCAGCCCCCGTATGAGCAATCAGCCCCAGCATTTT	CASSPRMSNQPQHF
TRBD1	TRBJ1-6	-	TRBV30	TGTGCCTGGACAGATATCGGACAGGCTAATTCACCCCTCCACTTT	CAWTDIGQANSPLHF
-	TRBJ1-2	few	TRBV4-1	TGCGCCAGCAGCCAAGATCAGGGAGGGTATGGCTACACCTTC	CASSQDQGGYGYTF
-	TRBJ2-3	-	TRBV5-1	TGCGCCAGCAGCTTGGGGTCCACCACAGATACGCAGTATTTT	CASSLGSTTDTQYF
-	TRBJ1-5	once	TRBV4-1	TGCGCCAGCAGCCAAGCAAATTTGGAGAGCAATCAGCCCCAGCATTTT	CASSQANLESNQPQHF
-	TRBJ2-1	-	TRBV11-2	TGTGCCAGCAGCCCCACGGTAGGAAGCTTCGTTAGGGTCTTC	CASSPTVGSFVRVF
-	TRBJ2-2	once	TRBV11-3	TGTGCCAGCAGCTTAATAGCCACCGGGGAGCTGTTTTTT	CASSLIATGELFF
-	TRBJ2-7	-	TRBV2	TGTGCCAGCAGTGATTTAGGACGGCCCGATTTAAATTACGAGCAGTACTTC	CASSDLGRPDLNYEQYF
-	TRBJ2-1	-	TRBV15	TGTGCCACTAAACGGGGGGCGACCTACAATGAGCAGTTCTTC	CATKRGATYNEQFF
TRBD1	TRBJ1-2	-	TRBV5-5	TGTGCCAGCAGTTCATCGGGACAGGGGGCGTCTTATAATGGCTACACCTTC	CASSSSGQGASYNGYTF
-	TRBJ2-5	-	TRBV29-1	TGCAGCGTTGGAAAGGGCGCGACCCAGTACTTC	CSVGKGATQYF
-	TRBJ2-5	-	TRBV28	TGTGCCAGCAGTCCCGGACAGTTCCAAGAGACCCAGTACTTC	CASSPGQFQETQYF
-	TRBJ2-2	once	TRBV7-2	TGTGCCAGCAGCTTGTTGGGTTCCGGGGAGCTGTTTTTT	CASSLLGSGELFF
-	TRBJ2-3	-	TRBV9	TGTGCCAGCAGCGTAGGTGGCAGGGACACAGATACGCAGTATTTT	CASSVGGRDTDTQYF
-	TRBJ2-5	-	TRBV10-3	TGTGCCACCAGTAAAGAAGAGACCCAGTACTTC	CATSKEETQYF
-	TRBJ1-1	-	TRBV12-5	TGTGCTAGTGGTTTGGCAGGGGCGGGTGCCGCTTTCTTT	CASGLAGAGAAFF
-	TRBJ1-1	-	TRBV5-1	TGCGCCAGCAGCTTCCAGGGCGGTGGCGCTGAAGCTTTCTTT	CASSFQGGGAEAFF
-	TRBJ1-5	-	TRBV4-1	TGCGCCAGCAGCCAACTACTAGGGGACCAGCCCCAGCATTTT	CASSQLLGDQPQHF
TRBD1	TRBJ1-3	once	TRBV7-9	TGTGCCAGCAGCTTAGTCGGGACAGGGAACACCATATATTTT	CASSLVGTGNTIYF
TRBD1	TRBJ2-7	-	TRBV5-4	TGTGCCAGCAGCCACCGGGACAGGGGCCACGAGCAGTACTTC	CASSHRDRGHEQYF
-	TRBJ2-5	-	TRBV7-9	TGTGCCAGCAGCATAAGGACAGAGCAAGAGACCCAGTACTTC	CASSIRTEQETQYF
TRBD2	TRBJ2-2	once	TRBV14	TGTGCCAGCAGCCAACGATTGACTAGCAGGAACACCGGGGAGCTGTTTTTT	CASSQRLTSRNTGELFF